These 29 T cell receptor beta chains share one sample of origin, sequenced in a study of identifying expanded T cells in peripheral blood. Measured with immunoSEQ multiplex PCR; TCRdb has only the in-frame clones, and not every one. Among 45,000 to 75,000 clones listed, over 75% were seen once. The sequencing input was blood. The receptors come from a person aged 18-70 years in good health.

This clone was seen just once. The gene calls are TRBV29-1 and TRBJ1-5, with D maybe TRBD1 (5 bases). This CDR3 spans 13 amino acids. The ends were cut back, 7 bases at V and 2 bases at J, with 12 bases in the middle. Germline CDR1 SQVTM, CDR2 ANQGSEA. Here the CDR3 reads CSAGGYGNQPQHF. For the CDR3, the DNA is TGCAGCGCGGGGGGATACGGCAATCAGCCCCAGCATTTT.

The CDR3 sequence is CASSERGLETQYF. As DNA, the CDR3 is TGCGCCAGCAGTGAAAGGGGCCTGGAGACCCAGTACTTC. This chain connects TRBV10-2 to TRBJ2-5; a possible D gene is TRBD1 (5 bases). The CDR3 has 13 residues. Germline V CDR1 and CDR2: WSHSY, SAAADI. Trimming shortened V by 3 bases and J by 5 bases, and 10 bases separated the two germline ends.

This chain joins TRBV5-6 and TRBJ1-2, with D unclear. Germline loops: CDR1 SGHDT, CDR2 YYEEEE. This CDR3 has 16 amino acids. V gave up 1 base and J gave up 8 bases, with 21 bases separating them. The CDR3, as DNA: TGTGCCAGCAGCTTGTTCGGGTCGAGTGGAGAGGGCGGCTACACCTTC. This encodes CASSLFGSSGEGGYTF.

The J gene is TRBJ2-3, the V gene TRBV5-1; D gene uncertain. The V gene's germline CDR1 is SGHRS and CDR2 YFSETQ. The CDR3 extends over 14 amino acids. Trimming removed 0 bases at V and 4 bases at J, with 9 bases between. The CDR3, as DNA: TGCGCCAGCAGCTTGGGGGGAACGGCAGATACGCAGTATTTT. Encoded protein: CASSLGGTADTQYF.

The chain employs TRBV5-4 and TRBJ2-5; D is unclear. V dropped 4 bases and J dropped 3 bases, with 13 bases sitting between them. CDR3 size: 14 residues. Germline V gene sequence: CDR1 SGHNT, CDR2 YYREEE (reference sequence). The CDR3 spells CASSRGSPEETQYF. The CDR3 nucleotides are TGTGCCAGCAGCCGTGGGTCGCCCGAAGAGACCCAGTACTTC. The whole variable domain, filled in from reference TRBV5-4 and TRBJ2-5, reads ETGVTQSPTHLIKTRGQQVTLRCSSQSGHNTVSWYQQALGQGPQFIFQYYREEENGRGNFPPRFSGLQFPNYSSELNVNALELDDSALYLCASSRGSPEETQYFGPGTRLLVL.

This clone was observed a handful of times. The J gene is TRBJ2-1, the V gene TRBV9; a possible D gene is TRBD2 (6 bases). V gave up 2 bases and J gave up 6 bases, with 15 bases separating them. CDR3 size: 15 residues. Looked up from germline, CDR1 is SGDLS and CDR2 is YYNGEE. The DNA for the CDR3 is TGTGCCAGCAGCGTGTCGGAGGGAAAGGGCAATGAGCAGTTCTTC. This encodes CASSVSEGKGNEQFF.

This clone was found a few times. The CDR3 bases are TGCGCCAGCAGCTTGGATCCCGTGGGGTCACCCCTCCACTTT. This sequence encodes CASSLDPVGSPLHF. The chain links TRBV5-1 to TRBJ1-6; unclear D gene. CDR3 length equals 14 residues. Trimming took off 0 bases at V and 10 bases at J, with 11 bases between the two ends. Germline V gene data show CDR1 as SGHRS and CDR2 as YFSETQ.

The chain combines TRBV6-5 with TRBJ1-4, with 7 bases aligning to TRBD1. Looked up from germline, CDR1 is MNHEY and CDR2 is SVGAGI. V shed 8 bases, J shed 8 bases, and the junction held 8 bases outside the gene matches. This CDR3 comprises 13 residues. DNA for the CDR3: TGTGCCAGCGCGACAGGGTGGATGGAAAAACTGTTTTTT. Translation gives CASATGWMEKLFF.

The chain uses TRBV30 and TRBJ2-1, with 8 positions matching TRBD2. Germline CDR1 GTSNPN, CDR2 SVGIG (reference sequence). This CDR3 is built from 14 residues. V lost 7 bases, J lost 9 bases, and 14 bases stayed unmatched. CDR3 nucleotide sequence: TGTGCCTTAATAACGGGGGGGCTTTTAGGTGAGCAGTTCTTC. Residues: CALITGGLLGEQFF. Full variable domain (rest looked up from reference TRBV30 and TRBJ2-1): SQTIHQWPATLVQPVGSPLSLECTVEGTSNPNLYWYRQAAGRGLQLLFYSVGIGQISSEVPQNLSASRPQDRQFILSSKKLLLSDSGFYLCALITGGLLGEQFFGPGTRLTVL.

This clone showed up just once. The J gene is TRBJ2-1, the V gene TRBV30; the D gene is possibly TRBD2 (6 bases). V lost 0 bases, J lost 5 bases, and 11 bases lay in between. This CDR3 comprises 14 residues. CDR1 and CDR2 (germline): GTSNPN, SVGIG (reference sequence). CDR3: CAWSVGWEDNEQFF. The CDR3 nucleotides are TGTGCCTGGAGTGTAGGGTGGGAGGACAATGAGCAGTTCTTC.

This clone has only one observation. The chain recombines TRBV2 with TRBJ1-1; D unresolved. Trimming cost V 4 bases and J 5 bases, with 5 bases left between them. There are 11 residues in the CDR3. Germline V gives CDR1 SNHLY, CDR2 FYNNEI. The CDR3 nucleotides read TGTGCCAGCAGTGTTCTGACTGAAGCTTTCTTT. Its protein product is CASSVLTEAFF.

Here the CDR3 DNA reads TGTGCCAGCAGCTTGGTCGCCGGGAGTTACGAGCAGTACGTC. Encoded protein: CASSLVAGSYEQYV. This chain links TRBV5-5 with TRBJ2-7; possible D gene TRBD2, 6 bases. Trimming stripped 0 bases from V and 4 bases from J, with 11 bases between. CDR1 and CDR2 from the germline V gene are SGHKS and YYEKEE (reference sequence). CDR3 size: 14 residues.

This chain joins TRBV14 and TRBJ1-1; 8 bases match TRBD1. Germline-derived CDR1 and CDR2 are SGHDN and FVKESK. V was pared by 4 bases and J by 5 bases, with 9 bases of the junction left unmatched. This CDR3 spans 15 amino acids. CDR3 residues: CASSRRTGRWTEAFF. The CDR3, as DNA: TGTGCCAGCAGCCGCCGGACAGGGAGGTGGACTGAAGCTTTCTTT.

J is TRBJ1-5 and V is TRBV5-6, with D perhaps TRBD1 (6 bases). This CDR3 has 17 residues. The germline V gene encodes CDR1 SGHDT and CDR2 YYEEEE. V gave up 0 bases and J gave up 7 bases, with 20 bases separating them. The CDR3 sequence: CASSLERDPGDLQPQHF. CDR3 in DNA: TGTGCCAGCAGCTTGGAGAGAGACCCAGGGGATCTACAGCCCCAGCATTTT.

Notes on this clone: At one of its ends the junction is not consistent with the germline gene, which may arise from a read error. In DNA, the CDR3 is TGCAGCGCTCGCTTCACAAATACGCAGTATTTT. It codes for CSARFTNTQYF. The chain carries TRBV29-1 and TRBJ2-3, with no clear D. Germline CDR1 is SQVTM and CDR2 is ANQGSEA. CDR3 size: 11 residues.

V gene TRBV18 combines with J gene TRBJ1-2; D is unclear. This CDR3 spans 14 amino acids. Trimming left V 3 bases short and J 7 bases short, with 15 bases between. Germline lookup yields CDR1 KGHSH and CDR2 LQKENI. The CDR3 spells CASSPMTDRSGYTF. The CDR3, as DNA: TGTGCCAGCTCACCTATGACGGACCGCTCTGGCTACACCTTC.

The chain joins TRBV12-5 to TRBJ2-7; D call uncertain. Trimming left V 6 bases short and J 5 bases short, with 8 bases between. The CDR3 contains 11 residues. Germline CDR1 and CDR2: LGHNT and FRNRAP. The CDR3: CASGKRDEQYF. The CDR3 nucleotides read TGTGCTAGTGGCAAGCGCGACGAGCAGTACTTC. Complete variable domain (other parts from reference TRBV12-5 and TRBJ2-7): DARVTQTPRHKVTEMGQEVTMRCQPILGHNTVFWYRQTMMQGLELLAYFRNRAPLDDSGMPKDRFSAEMPDATLATLKIQPSEPRDSAVYFCASGKRDEQYFGPGTRLTVT.

This chain joins TRBV29-1 and TRBJ1-2, with no clear D. CDR3 length equals 13 residues. The V and J ends lost 4 bases and 2 bases respectively, with 11 bases between them. Germline loops: CDR1 SQVTM, CDR2 ANQGSEA. The CDR3 nucleotides read TGCAGCGTTGTGTCAGTGGGGAACTATGGCTACACCTTC. This translates into CSVVSVGNYGYTF.

The chain's CDR3 is CASSLNSGVDTQYF. The CDR3 coding sequence is TGTGCCAGCTCCCTCAATTCAGGGGTAGATACGCAGTATTTT. V and J are TRBV18 and TRBJ2-3, with D possibly being TRBD1 (6 bases). Germline CDR1 is KGHSH and CDR2 is LQKENI. The V end was cut by 6 bases, the J end by 5 bases, with 15 bases between. The CDR3 contains 14 residues.

This clone has just a few counts. The chain employs TRBV7-9 and TRBJ1-1; D is undetermined. The CDR3 consists of 12 residues. Trimming shortened V by 4 bases and J by 8 bases, and 11 bases separated the two germline ends. Germline V gives CDR1 SEHNR, CDR2 FQNEAQ (reference sequence). The CDR3 reads CASSSSRPEAFF. Written as DNA, the CDR3 is TGTGCCAGCAGCTCTTCGCGGCCCGAAGCTTTCTTT.

The genes are TRBV5-1 and TRBJ1-1, with D perhaps matching TRBD1 (5 bases). From germline, CDR1 is SGHRS and CDR2 YFSETQ. This CDR3 comprises 14 residues. Trimming removed 4 bases at V and 5 bases at J, with 15 bases between. The CDR3 spells CASSLGETATEAFF. The CDR3 DNA reads as TGCGCCAGCAGCCTAGGGGAGACGGCGACTGAAGCTTTCTTT.

The genes are TRBV6-6 and TRBJ1-2; possibly TRBD1 for D (6 bases). The CDR3 contains 16 residues. Germline V gene sequence: CDR1 MNHNY, CDR2 SVGAGI (reference sequence). Between the trimmed V and J ends, which lost 6 bases and 7 bases, there was a span of 24 bases. DNA of the CDR3: TGTGCCAGCAGCTCATCCGTGGGGGGGCGTTTCCCTGGCTACACCTTC. As protein: CASSSSVGGRFPGYTF.

V is TRBV5-8 and J is TRBJ2-7; 9 bases match TRBD1. This CDR3 has 15 residues. Germline V lookup: CDR1 SGHTS, CDR2 YDEGEE. V lost 1 base to trimming and J lost 9 bases; unmatched junction nucleotides: 11. The CDR3 is CASSLRDRALLRQYF. DNA for the CDR3: TGTGCCAGCAGCTTGAGGGACAGGGCACTTCTTAGGCAGTACTTC. Filled out from reference TRBV5-8 and TRBJ2-7, the complete variable domain reads EAGVTQSPTHLIKTRGQQATLRCSPISGHTSVYWYQQALGLGLQFLLWYDEGEERNRGNFPPRFSGRQFPNYSSELNVNALELEDSALYLCASSLRDRALLRQYFGPGTRLTVT.

This clone was observed a single time. The chain employs TRBV19 and TRBJ1-4; possibly TRBD1 for D (5 bases). CDR3 length: 14 amino acids. V gave up 4 bases and J gave up 8 bases, with 14 bases separating them. Germline V gives CDR1 LNHDA, CDR2 SQIVND (reference sequence). In nucleotides, the CDR3 is TGTGCCAGTAGTAAAGACAGATCAGACGAAAAACTGTTTTTT. This sequence encodes CASSKDRSDEKLFF.

The chain is built from TRBV10-3 and TRBJ2-7; 12 nucleotides line up with TRBD1. The CDR3 spans 18 residues. CDR1 and CDR2 (germline): ENHRY, SYGVKD. V was clipped by 0 bases and J by 1 base; unmatched bases: 7. CDR3 residues: CAISESGGQGAVSYEQYF. CDR3 in DNA: TGTGCCATCAGTGAGTCGGGGGGACAGGGGGCGGTTTCCTACGAGCAGTACTTC.

The chain recombines TRBV9 with TRBJ2-2, with D possibly TRBD2 on 5 matching bases. Germline values: CDR1 SGDLS, CDR2 YYNGEE. The CDR3 length is 16 residues. The ends were cut back, 0 bases at V and 6 bases at J, with 15 bases in the middle. CDR3 loop: CASSVASQARAGELFF. The CDR3 coding sequence is TGTGCCAGCAGCGTAGCTAGCCAGGCTAGGGCCGGGGAGCTGTTTTTT. The whole variable domain, filled in from reference TRBV9 and TRBJ2-2, reads DSGVTQTPKHLITATGQRVTLRCSPRSGDLSVYWYQQSLDQGLQFLIQYYNGEERAKGNILERFSAQQFPDLHSELNLSSLELGDSALYFCASSVASQARAGELFFGEGSRLTVL.

V gene TRBV27 combines with J gene TRBJ1-1; 8 bases fit TRBD1. With 5 bases clipped from V and 4 bases from J, the junction kept 6 bases outside the gene matches. Per germline, CDR1 MNHEY and CDR2 SMNVEV (reference sequence). The CDR3 covers 14 residues. The CDR3 bases are TGTGCCAGCAGTGCCAGGGGGCCGGGCACTGAAGCTTTCTTT. Encoded protein: CASSARGPGTEAFF.

The V call is TRBV7-9, the J call TRBJ2-2; 12 nucleotides agree with TRBD2. Germline assignment: CDR1 SEHNR and CDR2 FQNEAQ (reference sequence). V lost 4 bases and J lost 4; bases outside the gene matches: 7. The CDR3 loop spans 17 amino acids. Here the CDR3 DNA reads TGTGCCAGCAGCTCAAAGACTAGCGGGGGTCTCACCGGGGAGCTGTTTTTT. Protein sequence: CASSSKTSGGLTGELFF.

The chain links TRBV7-7 to TRBJ2-2; D not resolved. The CDR3 consists of 13 residues. Germline CDR1 is SSHAT and CDR2 is FNYEAQ (reference sequence). V was pared by 1 base and J by 6 bases, with 6 bases between. The DNA for the CDR3 is TGTGCCAGCAGCTTAGTCGGGTCCGGGGAGCTGTTTTTT. Translated: CASSLVGSGELFF.